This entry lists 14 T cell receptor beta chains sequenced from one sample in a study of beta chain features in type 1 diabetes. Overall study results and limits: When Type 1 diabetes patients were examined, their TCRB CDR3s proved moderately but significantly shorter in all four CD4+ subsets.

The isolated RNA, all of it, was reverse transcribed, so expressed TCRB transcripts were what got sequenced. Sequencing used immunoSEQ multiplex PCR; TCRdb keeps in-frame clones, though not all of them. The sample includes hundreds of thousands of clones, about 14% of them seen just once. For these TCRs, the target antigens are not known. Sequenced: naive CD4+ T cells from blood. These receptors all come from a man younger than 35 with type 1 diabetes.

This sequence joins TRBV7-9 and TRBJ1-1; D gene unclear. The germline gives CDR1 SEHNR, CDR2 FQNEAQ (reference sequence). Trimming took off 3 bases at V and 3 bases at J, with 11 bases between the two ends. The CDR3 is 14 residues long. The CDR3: CASSFSSVDTEAFF. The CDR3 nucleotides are TGTGCCAGCAGCTTCTCGAGTGTGGACACTGAAGCTTTCTTT.

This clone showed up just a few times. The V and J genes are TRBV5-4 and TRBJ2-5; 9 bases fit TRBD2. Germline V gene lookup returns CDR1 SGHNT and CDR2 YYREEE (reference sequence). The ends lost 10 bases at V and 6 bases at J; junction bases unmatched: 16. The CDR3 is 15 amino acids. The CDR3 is CAGGSGGSGSQTQYF. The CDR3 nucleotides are TGTGCCGGCGGAAGCGGGGGGTCCGGGAGCCAGACCCAGTACTTC.

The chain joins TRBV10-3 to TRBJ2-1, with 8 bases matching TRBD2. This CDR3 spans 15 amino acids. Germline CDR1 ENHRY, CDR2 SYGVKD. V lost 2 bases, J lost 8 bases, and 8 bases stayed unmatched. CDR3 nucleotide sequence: TGTGCCATCAGTGAGACGAGCGGGAGAAAGGATGAGCAGTTCTTC. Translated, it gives CAISETSGRKDEQFF.

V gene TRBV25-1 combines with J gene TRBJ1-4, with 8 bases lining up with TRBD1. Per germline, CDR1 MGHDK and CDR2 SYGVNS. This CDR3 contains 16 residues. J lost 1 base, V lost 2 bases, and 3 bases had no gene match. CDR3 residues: CASSELGTGTNEKLFF. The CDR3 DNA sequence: TGTGCCAGCAGTGAACTTGGGACAGGAACTAATGAAAAACTGTTTTTT.

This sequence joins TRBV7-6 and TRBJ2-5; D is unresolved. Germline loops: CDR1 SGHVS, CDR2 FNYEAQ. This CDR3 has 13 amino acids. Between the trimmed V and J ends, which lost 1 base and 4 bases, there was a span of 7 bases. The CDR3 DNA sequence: TGTGCCAGCAGCTTAGGCCCGGGAGAGACCCAGTACTTC. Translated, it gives CASSLGPGETQYF. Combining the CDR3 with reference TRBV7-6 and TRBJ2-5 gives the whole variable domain GAGVSQSPRYKVTKRGQDVALRCDPISGHVSLYWYRQALGQGPEFLTYFNYEAQQDKSGLPNDRFSAERPEGSISTLTIQRTEQRDSAMYRCASSLGPGETQYFGPGTRLLVL.

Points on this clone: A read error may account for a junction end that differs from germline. CDR3 region: CASSQSAGYEQYF. For the CDR3, the DNA is TGTGCTAGCAGCCAGTCCGCGGGATACGAGCAGTACTTC. The J gene is TRBJ2-7, the V gene TRBV7-7; D may be TRBD2 (6 bases). CDR1 SSHAT and CDR2 FNYEAQ come from the germline V gene (reference sequence). The CDR3 covers 13 residues. The entire variable domain, with the rest obtained from reference TRBV7-7 and TRBJ2-7, is as follows: GAGVSQSPRYKVTKRGQDVTLRCDPISSHATLYWYQQALGQGPEFLTYFNYEAQPDKSGLPSDRFSAERPEGSISTLTIQRTEQRDSAMYRCASSQSAGYEQYFGPGTRLTVT.

This CDR3 is CASSILGGSYNEQFF. The CDR3 DNA sequence: TGTGCCAGTAGTATACTGGGCGGGAGCTACAATGAGCAGTTCTTC. The rearrangement uses TRBV19 and TRBJ2-1; TRBD2 matches at 7 bases. Germline V gives CDR1 LNHDA, CDR2 SQIVND (reference sequence). Unmatched junction bases numbered 4, after V lost 2 bases and J lost 3 bases. The CDR3 runs 15 residues.

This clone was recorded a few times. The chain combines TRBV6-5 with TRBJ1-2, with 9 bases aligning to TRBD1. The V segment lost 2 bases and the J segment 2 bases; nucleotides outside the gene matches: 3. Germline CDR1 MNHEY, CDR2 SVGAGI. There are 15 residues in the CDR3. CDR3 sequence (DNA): TGTGCCAGCAGTTACGCCGGGACAGGGAACTATGGCTACACCTTC. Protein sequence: CASSYAGTGNYGYTF.

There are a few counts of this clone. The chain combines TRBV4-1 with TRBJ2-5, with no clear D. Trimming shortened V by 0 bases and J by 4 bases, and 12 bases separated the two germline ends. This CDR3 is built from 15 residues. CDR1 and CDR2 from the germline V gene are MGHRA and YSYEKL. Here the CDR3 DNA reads TGCGCCAGCAGCCAAGATCTGGCCGAGGCAGAGACCCAGTACTTC. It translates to CASSQDLAEAETQYF.

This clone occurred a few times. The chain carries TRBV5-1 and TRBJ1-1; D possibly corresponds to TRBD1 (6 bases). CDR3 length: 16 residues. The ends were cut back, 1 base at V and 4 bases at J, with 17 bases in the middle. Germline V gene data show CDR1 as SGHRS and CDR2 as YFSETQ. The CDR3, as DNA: TGCGCCAGCAGCTTGCCTCCCACAGGGTTTGGCACTGAAGCTTTCTTT. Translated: CASSLPPTGFGTEAFF. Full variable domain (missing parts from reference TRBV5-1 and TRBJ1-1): KAGVTQTPRYLIKTRGQQVTLSCSPISGHRSVSWYQQTPGQGLQFLFEYFSETQRNKGNFPGRFSGRQFSNSRSEMNVSTLELGDSALYLCASSLPPTGFGTEAFFGQGTRLTVV.

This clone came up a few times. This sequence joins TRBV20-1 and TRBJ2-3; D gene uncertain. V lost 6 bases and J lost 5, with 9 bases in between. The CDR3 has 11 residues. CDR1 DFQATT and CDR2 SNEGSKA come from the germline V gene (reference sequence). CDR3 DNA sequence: TGCAGTGCCCCAAAGTTAGATACGCAGTATTTT. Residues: CSAPKLDTQYF.

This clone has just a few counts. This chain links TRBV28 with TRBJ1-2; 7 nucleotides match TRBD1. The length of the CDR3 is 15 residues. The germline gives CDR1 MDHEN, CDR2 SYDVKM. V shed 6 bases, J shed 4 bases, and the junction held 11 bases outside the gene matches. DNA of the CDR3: TGTGCCAGCAGATCCGGACAGGCCTACCTCTATGGCTACACCTTC. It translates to CASRSGQAYLYGYTF.

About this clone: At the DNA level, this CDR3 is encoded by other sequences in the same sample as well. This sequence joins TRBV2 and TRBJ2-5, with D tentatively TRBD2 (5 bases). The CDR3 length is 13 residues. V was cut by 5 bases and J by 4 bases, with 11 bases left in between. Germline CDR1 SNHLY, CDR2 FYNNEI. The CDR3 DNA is TGTGCCAGCAGTCCACGGGAAGGAGAGACCCAGTACTTC. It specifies CASSPREGETQYF.

The CDR3 here is CASSPPRRINQPQHF. The CDR3 region has the DNA TGTGCCAGCAGCCCCCCGAGGCGGATCAATCAGCCCCAGCATTTT. V gene TRBV6-6 combines with J gene TRBJ1-5; D is undetermined. CDR1 is MNHNY and CDR2 is SVGAGI in the germline V gene (reference sequence). Trimming took off 6 bases at V and 3 bases at J, with 15 bases between the two ends. The CDR3 runs 15 residues.